What follows are 18 T cell receptor beta chains derived from one specimen sequenced in a study of blood T cell repertoires in COVID-19. The data were produced by immunoSEQ multiplex PCR, yet TCRdb's version contains in-frame clones alone and is incomplete. Of 280,000 or so clones listed, 88% were seen once; the top ten hold about 9.8%. The sequenced material came from peripheral blood. All receptors come from a man between 18 and 29 years old with active or convalescent COVID-19.

The DNA of the CDR3 is TGTGCCAGCATCGCGGGGGCGATCTACAATGAGCAGTTCTTC. Translating it yields CASIAGAIYNEQFF. This chain connects TRBV6-6 to TRBJ2-1; a weak D match, TRBD2 (7 bases). Trimming removed 7 bases from V and 3 bases from J, with 13 bases in between. CDR1 is MNHNY and CDR2 is SVGAGI in the germline V gene (reference sequence). The CDR3 is 14 amino acids.

The rearrangement uses TRBV9 and TRBJ2-7, with D possibly being TRBD1 (7 bases). Germline V gene sequence: CDR1 SGDLS, CDR2 YYNGEE. The CDR3 is made up of 14 amino acids. The ends were cut back, 4 bases at V and 5 bases at J, with 16 bases in the middle. This CDR3 is CASSRGGTAHEQYF. CDR3 DNA sequence: TGTGCCAGCAGCCGAGGCGGGACAGCTCACGAGCAGTACTTC.

The chain employs TRBV7-9 and TRBJ1-5; 9 bases agree with TRBD1. The J segment lost 2 bases and the V segment lost 4 bases, leaving 6 bases of the junction unmatched. This CDR3 has 16 residues. In germline, CDR1 is SEHNR, CDR2 FQNEAQ (reference sequence). The CDR3 sequence is CASSSGTGLRNQPQHF. CDR3 DNA: TGTGCCAGCAGCTCCGGGACAGGGCTTCGCAATCAGCCCCAGCATTTT.

The V gene is TRBV7-7, the J gene TRBJ2-7; 8 bases align to TRBD2. This CDR3 comprises 15 residues. Germline lookup yields CDR1 SSHAT and CDR2 FNYEAQ (reference sequence). Trimming cost V 1 base and J 5 bases; bases outside gene matches: 7. This CDR3 is CASSLVLAGLDEQYF. The CDR3, as DNA: TGTGCCAGCAGCTTAGTTTTAGCGGGGTTGGACGAGCAGTACTTC.

This clone has a count of ten or more. The chain joins TRBV7-2 to TRBJ2-7; possible D gene TRBD1, 6 bases. V lost 0 bases, J lost 6 bases, and 9 bases lay in between. The CDR3 is 13 residues long. CDR1 SGHTA and CDR2 FQGNSA come from the germline V gene. CDR3 in DNA: TGTGCCAGCAGCTTAGCCCCAGGGGCCGAGCAGTACTTC. The encoded protein is CASSLAPGAEQYF.

V and J are TRBV6-2 or TRBV6-3 and TRBJ1-5; D not certain. Trimming left V 0 bases short and J 3 bases short, with 9 bases between. CDR3 size: 15 residues. Germline values: CDR1 MNHEY, CDR2 SVGEGT. The CDR3 loop reads CASSYSTWANQPQHF. The CDR3 nucleotides are TGTGCCAGCAGTTACTCGACATGGGCCAATCAGCCCCAGCATTTT.

The V call is TRBV3-1 (or the pseudogene TRBV3-2), the J call TRBJ1-2, with TRBD1 matching over 8 bases. The length of the CDR3 is 14 residues. Trimming at V came to 0 bases and at J to 8 bases, leaving 5 bases not matched to a gene. Germline V CDR1 and CDR2: LGHDT, YNNKEL (reference sequence). DNA for the CDR3: TGTGCCAGCAGCCAAGACGCAGGGGGCTGGGGCTACACCTTC. Translated: CASSQDAGGWGYTF.

The CDR3 DNA reads TGTGCCAGTCAGGGCGTCGACAGGGGAAACACTGAAGCTTTCTTT. Protein sequence: CASQGVDRGNTEAFF. This chain connects TRBV6-5 to TRBJ1-1, with TRBD1 matching over 8 bases. This CDR3 comprises 15 residues. Germline values: CDR1 MNHEY, CDR2 SVGAGI. The V and J ends lost 9 bases and 2 bases, in that order; junction bases with no gene match: 11.

The chain couples TRBV6-5 to TRBJ2-7; 10 bases are a match to TRBD1. V lost 7 bases, J lost 4 bases, and 10 bases stayed unmatched. Looked up from germline, CDR1 is MNHEY and CDR2 is SVGAGI. The CDR3 is 15 residues long. The DNA of the CDR3 is TGTGCCAGCACGACCCGACGACAGGGGGCATACGAGCAGTACTTC. Encoded protein: CASTTRRQGAYEQYF.

V is TRBV27 and J is TRBJ2-1, with D possibly matching TRBD2 (7 bases). V dropped 2 bases and J dropped 4 bases, with 12 bases sitting between them. The CDR3 length is 15 residues. Germline V gene data show CDR1 as MNHEY and CDR2 as SMNVEV (reference sequence). The CDR3 bases are TGTGCCAGCAGTTTAGGAGGGGGGGATTACAATGAGCAGTTCTTC. As protein: CASSLGGGDYNEQFF.

The chain uses TRBV10-3 and TRBJ1-2; perhaps TRBD1 as D (6 bases). The CDR3 extends over 14 amino acids. The germline gives CDR1 ENHRY, CDR2 SYGVKD. Trimming took 10 bases from V and 8 from J, leaving 23 bases between them. CDR3 nucleotides: TGTGCCACCTCACCCGACAGGATTCGGGGCGGCTACACCTTC. This sequence encodes CATSPDRIRGGYTF.

This clone was picked up one time. The chain uses TRBV29-1 and TRBJ1-2, with D unclear. Deletions cut 6 bases from V and 8 bases from J, with 19 bases between. The CDR3 totals 13 residues. The V gene's germline CDR1 is SQVTM and CDR2 ANQGSEA. The CDR3 coding sequence is TGCAGCGTCGCGGACTCATACAGACAAGGCTACACCTTC. Translating it yields CSVADSYRQGYTF.

The chain carries TRBV2 and TRBJ2-2; 11 bases fit TRBD1. The V gene's germline CDR1 is SNHLY and CDR2 FYNNEI. The CDR3 runs to 15 residues. Losses at the gene ends were 7 bases for V and 4 bases for J; bases not matched to a gene: 5. CDR3 sequence: CASKLGTGGTGELFF. Here the CDR3 DNA reads TGTGCCAGCAAATTAGGGACAGGGGGCACCGGGGAGCTGTTTTTT.

This chain links TRBV10-2 with TRBJ2-3; the D is unclear. The germline V and J ends were trimmed by 0 bases and 2 bases, with 6 bases remaining between them. The CDR3 has 14 residues. Germline V gives CDR1 WSHSY, CDR2 SAAADI. The CDR3 region is CASSESSLTDTQYF. The DNA of the CDR3 is TGCGCCAGCAGTGAGTCGTCTCTCACAGATACGCAGTATTTT.

The rearrangement uses TRBV27 and TRBJ1-2, with unresolved D. The CDR3 extends over 12 amino acids. V was shortened by 4 bases and J by 7 bases, with 10 bases between the two germline ends. The germline gives CDR1 MNHEY, CDR2 SMNVEV (reference sequence). The CDR3 protein is CASSSPGFGYTF. For the CDR3, the DNA is TGTGCCAGCAGTTCGCCCGGGTTTGGCTACACCTTC.

The CDR3 bases are TGCGCCAGCAGCCGTAGCGAGGGTCGACTTAATGAAAAACTGTTTTTT. Protein: CASSRSEGRLNEKLFF. The genes are TRBV4-1 and TRBJ1-4; D is uncertain. The V end was cut by 4 bases, the J end by 4 bases, with 16 bases between. CDR1 and CDR2 from the germline V gene are MGHRA and YSYEKL. CDR3 size: 16 residues.

The chain uses TRBV21-1 and TRBJ1-2; whether TRBD1, the table's D call, matches the DNA was not checked. TRBV21-1 is described as a pseudogene. The CDR3 length is 17 residues. CDR3 sequence reads: CASSASEEGQGGYGYTF. In nucleotides, the CDR3 is TGTGCCAGCAGCGCAAGCGAAGAGGGACAGGGGGGCTATGGCTACACCTTC.

This clone was counted once. This sequence joins TRBV2 and TRBJ1-2; 7 bases map to TRBD1. V shed 6 bases and J 5 bases; nucleotides not matched to a gene: 6. This CDR3 comprises 13 residues. The germline V gene encodes CDR1 SNHLY and CDR2 FYNNEI. The chain's CDR3 is CASSQGGKYGYTF. The DNA of the CDR3 is TGTGCCAGCAGCCAAGGGGGCAAGTATGGCTACACCTTC.